Reported below is one TCR beta chain. Reverse transcription of 0.5 to 1 ug RNA was carried out with random hexamers. Amplification of TCR beta CDR3 across 54 Vbeta and 13 Jbeta was performed with immunoSEQ multiplex PCR. TCRdb reprocessed the immunoSEQ multiplex PCR reads via MiXCR and lists one record per CDR3 protein. The table includes 300,000 or so distinct CDR3 sequences, about 90% detected once. CDR3 length equals 15 residues. In germline, CDR1 is LGHDT, CDR2 YNNKEL (reference sequence). V gave up 5 bases and J gave up 0 bases, with 11 bases separating them. This sample is part of a study of CD8 T cells in Susac syndrome.

The sequence was collected from a human donor with multiple sclerosis. This chain joins TRBV3-1 and TRBJ2-4, with unresolved D. Sequencing was performed on CD4+ T cells from PBMCs. The CDR3 DNA reads as TGTGCCAGCAGCATTTCAGACCCAGCCAAAAACATTCAGTACTTC. Translated, it gives CASSISDPAKNIQYF.